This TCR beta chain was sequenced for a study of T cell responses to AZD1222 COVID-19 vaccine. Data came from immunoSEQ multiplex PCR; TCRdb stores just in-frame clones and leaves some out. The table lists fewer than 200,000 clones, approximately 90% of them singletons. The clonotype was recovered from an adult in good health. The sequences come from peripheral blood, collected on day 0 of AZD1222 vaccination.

The CDR3 spells CASSLAGKSTDTQYF. In DNA, the CDR3 is TGTGCCAGCAGCTTAGCAGGCAAGAGCACAGATACGCAGTATTTT. The chain is built from TRBV7-2 and TRBJ2-3; no firm D call. CDR3 size: 15 residues. Germline V lookup: CDR1 SGHTA, CDR2 FQGNSA. The V gene lost 0 bases and the J gene lost 0 bases, with 7 bases spanning the gap.